The following is a T cell receptor beta chain sequence with its context. This record comes from a study of monozygotic twins with inflammatory bowel disease. The CDR3 extends over 14 amino acids. CDR1 and CDR2 from the germline V gene are DFQATT and SNEGSKA (reference sequence). Blood was collected, roughly 2.5 ml per donor. From the 5' RACE reads, TCRdb lists one entry per CDR3 protein and no DNA. The sample data list fewer than 550,000 distinct CDR3 sequences. V is TRBV20-1 and J is TRBJ1-2; TCRdb's D call, TRBD1, is unchecked because there is no DNA. This TCR derives from a human donor with ulcerative colitis or Crohn's disease, or a healthy co-twin of an affected twin (not recorded which). The material sequenced was blood. This CDR3 reads CSARVQGLNYGYTF.